This T cell receptor (beta chain) is drawn from a study of beta chain features in type 1 diabetes. General observations from the study: Patients and controls would share equally any PCR tilt toward shorter templates. VDJ junctions sequenced from type 1 diabetes patients showed fewer insertions and more deletions.

What was sequenced were expressed TCRB transcripts, since all of the isolated RNA had been reverse transcribed. Sequenced by immunoSEQ multiplex PCR; TCRdb stores in-frame clones only, minus some. The sample carries more than 150,000 clones, approximately 13% recorded once. This CDR3 contains 13 residues. V was cut by 4 bases and J by 3 bases, with 10 bases left in between. CDR1 SGHRS and CDR2 YFSETQ come from the germline V gene. This clone was counted a few times. The antigen remains unidentified. Input material: central memory CD4+ T cells from blood. This TCR was sampled from a woman aged 18-35 years in good health. The rearrangement uses TRBV5-1 and TRBJ2-5; possible D gene TRBD1, 6 bases. In DNA, the CDR3 is TGCGCCAGCAGCGGGGGCCAAAAAGAGACCCAGTACTTC. It translates to CASSGGQKETQYF.